This is a list of T cell receptor beta chains from one sample in a study of T cell responses to AZD1222 COVID-19 vaccine. Repertoires were generated with immunoSEQ multiplex PCR, while TCRdb's copy carries only in-frame clones and drops some. The table lists 65,000 to 75,000 clones, approximately 90% of them singletons. This material consisted of peripheral blood, taken 28 days after the second dose of the MenACWY control vaccine. Receptors originate from an adult who received the MenACWY meningococcal vaccine as a control. CDR3s include the opening cysteine and the closing phenylalanine or tryptophan. D genes are given only for firm matches. Clone size is stated in some rows and not others, as once, few, many or a class when expanded.

clone_size d_call j_call v_call cdr3_nt cdr3_aa
. TRBD1 TRBJ1-1 TRBV5-1 TGCGCCAGCAATACCGGGACAGGGAACACTGAAGCTTTCTTT CASNTGTGNTEAFF
. TRBD2 TRBJ2-3 TRBV9 TGTGCCAGCAGTCTCGGGGGGGCCGGCACAGATACGCAGTATTTT CASSLGGAGTDTQYF
. . TRBJ1-2 TRBV30 TGTGCCTCAAACAGGGTATTGAAGGGCTACACCTTC CASNRVLKGYTF
few TRBD1 TRBJ1-2 TRBV4-3 TGCGCCAGCAGCCAAGAGACAGGGCAGTCGATCGGCTACACCTTC CASSQETGQSIGYTF
. TRBD2 TRBJ2-7 TRBV19 TGTGCCAGTAACTCCGGGCTAGCGGGAGGTATCGAGCAGTACTTC CASNSGLAGGIEQYF
. . TRBJ1-4 TRBV10-3 TGTGCCATCAGTTCCGTCGTCGGCACAACTAATGAAAAACTGTTTTTT CAISSVVGTTNEKLFF
. . TRBJ1-2 TRBV28 TGTGCCAGCAGCCGTGACGGGGGCGGCTATGGCTACACCTTC CASSRDGGGYGYTF
. . TRBJ1-1 TRBV27 TGTGCCAGCAGGGGGGCCCAGAACACTGAAGCTTTCTTT CASRGAQNTEAFF
. . TRBJ1-3 TRBV13 TGTGCCAGCAGCTTAGGCGGCTCTGGAAACACCATATATTTT CASSLGGSGNTIYF
. TRBD1 TRBJ2-5 TRBV29-1 TGCAGCACTACTTGGACAGGGGAAGAGACCCAGTACTTC CSTTWTGEETQYF
. TRBD1 TRBJ2-5 TRBV29-1 TGCAGCGTTGCGGACAGGGGCGAGACCCAGTACTTC CSVADRGETQYF
. . TRBJ2-7 TRBV28 TGTGCCAGCAGTCCGAGAATAAACCTCTACGAGCAGTACTTC CASSPRINLYEQYF
. . TRBJ1-5 TRBV19 TGTGCCACCAGCCATGGGTGGGGCAATCAGCCCCAGCATTTT CATSHGWGNQPQHF
. . TRBJ1-2 TRBV12-3/TRBV12-4 TGTGCCAGCAGTTTTGATGGGGTCGATGGCTACACCTTC CASSFDGVDGYTF
few . TRBJ2-4 TRBV28 TGTGCCAGCAGTTTATATAAGGCGGACAGAAAAAACATTCAGTACTTC CASSLYKADRKNIQYF
. . TRBJ2-1 TRBV28 TGTGCCAGCAGCGTGTACAATGAGCAGTTCTTC CASSVYNEQFF
. . TRBJ1-5 TRBV27 TGTGCCAGCAGTTTTGGTAATCAGCCCCAGCATTTT CASSFGNQPQHF
. TRBD2 TRBJ2-1 TRBV2 TGTGCCAGTACCATAGCGGGCTCCTACAATGAGCAGTTCTTC CASTIAGSYNEQFF
. . TRBJ1-6 TRBV7-8 TGTGCCAGCAGCTTGGGTTCCGTTCTGAGTAATTCACCCCTCCACTTT CASSLGSVLSNSPLHF
. . TRBJ2-1 TRBV7-2 TGTGCCAGCAGCTCCGGGGGTCTGTCCTACAATGAGCAGTTCTTC CASSSGGLSYNEQFF
. TRBD1 TRBJ1-5 TRBV30 TGTGCCTGGAGTTCAGGGGGTAGTCAGCCCCAGCATTTT CAWSSGGSQPQHF
few . TRBJ1-1 TRBV6-5 TGTGCCAGCAGTCCGTACACTGAAGCTTTCTTT CASSPYTEAFF
. . TRBJ2-4 TRBV27 TGTGCCAGCAGTTCCGGACACCTTATAGCCAAAAACATTCAGTACTTC CASSSGHLIAKNIQYF
. . TRBJ2-3 TRBV9 TGTGCCAGCAGCCGGCACGGAGATACGCAGTATTTT CASSRHGDTQYF
. . TRBJ2-1 TRBV19 TGTGCCAGTAGTATCAGAAGGGGCAGGAATGAGCAGTTCTTC CASSIRRGRNEQFF
. TRBD1 TRBJ1-2 TRBV6-2/TRBV6-3 TGTGCCAGCAGTTACCCGACAGGGCCGCAAAGGGAGAACTATGGCTACACCTTC CASSYPTGPQRENYGYTF
. TRBD1 TRBJ2-2 TRBV6-5 TGTGCCAGCAGTTACGGGACAGGGGGGTCAAGGGAGCTGTTTTTT CASSYGTGGSRELFF
once . TRBJ1-4 TRBV5-1 TGCGCCAGCAGCTTGTTTGTTGCGAGGAATGAAAAACTGTTTTTT CASSLFVARNEKLFF
. . TRBJ1-5 TRBV30 TGTGCCTGGGGAATACGGGGCAATCAGCCCCAGCATTTT CAWGIRGNQPQHF
. TRBD1 TRBJ2-1 TRBV20-1 TGCAGTGCTAGTGCTTCTGGGACAGGGGGTTACAATGAGCAGTTCTTC CSASASGTGGYNEQFF
. . TRBJ1-2 TRBV5-4 TGTGCCAGCACCTCGTGGGGGAACTATGGCTACACCTTC CASTSWGNYGYTF
few TRBD2 TRBJ2-7 TRBV29-1 TGCAGCGTTGGGGCTAGCGGGGGTTACGAGCAGTACTTC CSVGASGGYEQYF
. . TRBJ1-6 TRBV7-2 TGTGCCAGCAGCTCCGCATTTAATTCACCCCTCCACTTT CASSSAFNSPLHF
once . TRBJ2-7 TRBV19 TGTGCCAGTAGTATAAGGGGGAGCAGAGAATACGAGCAGTACTTC CASSIRGSREYEQYF
. . TRBJ1-2 TRBV27 TGTGCCAGCAAGAAGGGGGGGGACGTACCCTATGGCTACACCTTC CASKKGGDVPYGYTF
. . TRBJ2-5 TRBV10-2 TGCGCCAGCAGTGAATCCTTGGGGGGCAGCCAAGAGACCCAGTACTTC CASSESLGGSQETQYF
once TRBD1 TRBJ2-7 TRBV3-1/TRBV3-2 TGTGCCAGCAGCCTTGACAGGGACTACGAGCAGTACTTC CASSLDRDYEQYF
. . TRBJ2-7 TRBV28 TGTGCCAGCAGTTCAACGGGCCCTCAGCAGTACTTC CASSSTGPQQYF
. TRBD1 TRBJ1-2 TRBV7-9 TGTGCCAGCAGCGCCAGGGGGCGAGGTGGCTACACCTTC CASSARGRGGYTF
. TRBD1 TRBJ2-7 TRBV9 TGTGCCAGCAGCCTCCAAGGGACAGAGCTTTACGAGCAGTACTTC CASSLQGTELYEQYF
. . TRBJ2-7 TRBV6-5 TGTGCCAGCAGTTACTCCCACCAGGGGAGTTACGAGCAGTACTTC CASSYSHQGSYEQYF
. TRBD1 TRBJ1-4 TRBV28 TGTGCCAGCAGGACAGGGGGCGCCGATGAAAAACTGTTTTTT CASRTGGADEKLFF
few TRBD1 TRBJ1-1 TRBV4-3 TGCGCCAGCAGCCAAGGGCCCGGGACAGGGACCACTGAAGCTTTCTTT CASSQGPGTGTTEAFF
. . TRBJ2-7 TRBV5-1 TGCGCCAGCAGCCCGGGCGCTAGCGAGGCCTACGAGCAGTACTTC CASSPGASEAYEQYF
. . TRBJ1-5 TRBV11-2 TGTGCCAGCAGCTTATCCGGACTTAGCAATCAGCCCCAGCATTTT CASSLSGLSNQPQHF
. . TRBJ2-7 TRBV4-3 TGCGCCAGCAGCCAAGAGCGGCACTCCTACGAGCAGTACTTC CASSQERHSYEQYF
. TRBD1 TRBJ1-6 TRBV5-8 TGTGCCAGCAGCTTGGGGCAGGGGGGTAATTCACCCCTCCACTTT CASSLGQGGNSPLHF
. . TRBJ1-1 TRBV19 TGTGCCAGTAGTATGGGAGCGAACACTGAAGCTTTCTTT CASSMGANTEAFF
. TRBD1 TRBJ2-7 TRBV6-5 TGTGCCAGCAGTTACTCCGGGACAGGTTTTGTCGAGCAGTACTTC CASSYSGTGFVEQYF
few . TRBJ2-1 TRBV5-4 TGTGCCAGCAGCTTGGGCGGCGGAGGGCACAATGAGCAGTTCTTC CASSLGGGGHNEQFF
once TRBD2 TRBJ2-5 TRBV28 TGTGCCAGCATGCCGAGCGGGAGGGAGGGGGCCTCAGAGACCCAGTACTTC CASMPSGREGASETQYF
. . TRBJ1-1 TRBV7-8 TGTGCCAGCAGCTTAGGGGGGGACACTGAAGCTTTCTTT CASSLGGDTEAFF
. TRBD1 TRBJ2-7 TRBV28 TGTGCCAGCAGGCGGACAGGGGAGCCCTACGAGCAGTACTTC CASRRTGEPYEQYF
. . TRBJ2-7 TRBV6-5 TGTGCCAGCAGATCTCGGGCTGGCAGGGGCTACGAGCAGTACTTC CASRSRAGRGYEQYF
. TRBD2 TRBJ2-1 TRBV20-1 TGCAGTGCTAGTACGGGGGGTGAGCAGTTCTTC CSASTGGEQFF
. . TRBJ2-7 TRBV9 TGTGCCAGCAGCCTCCGTACTGACAACTACGAGCAGTACTTC CASSLRTDNYEQYF
. . TRBJ2-2 TRBV5-4 TGTGCCAGCAGCGTAGCAGGGGCGCTGAACGGGGAGCTGTTTTTT CASSVAGALNGELFF